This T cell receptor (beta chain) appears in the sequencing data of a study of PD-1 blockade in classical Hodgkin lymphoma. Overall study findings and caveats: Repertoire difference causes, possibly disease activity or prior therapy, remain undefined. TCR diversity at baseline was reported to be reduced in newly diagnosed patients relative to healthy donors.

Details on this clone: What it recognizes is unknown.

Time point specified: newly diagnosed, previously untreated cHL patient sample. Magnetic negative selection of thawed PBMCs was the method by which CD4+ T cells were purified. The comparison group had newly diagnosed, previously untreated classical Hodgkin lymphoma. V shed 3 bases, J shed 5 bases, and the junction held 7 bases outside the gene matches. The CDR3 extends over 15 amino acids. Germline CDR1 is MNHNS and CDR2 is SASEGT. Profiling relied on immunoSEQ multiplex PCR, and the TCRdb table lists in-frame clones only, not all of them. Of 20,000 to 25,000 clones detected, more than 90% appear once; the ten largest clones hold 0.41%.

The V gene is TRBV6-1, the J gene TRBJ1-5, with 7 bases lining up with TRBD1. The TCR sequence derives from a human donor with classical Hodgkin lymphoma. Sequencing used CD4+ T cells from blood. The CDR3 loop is CASSEGQKSHQPQHF. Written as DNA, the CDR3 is TGTGCCAGCAGTGAGGGACAGAAAAGTCATCAGCCCCAGCATTTT.